This is a list of T cell receptor beta chains from one sample in a study of cytomegalovirus exposure and HLA in healthy donors. Libraries were prepared by immunoSEQ multiplex PCR; TCRdb keeps only in-frame clonotypes and omits some of them. This sample has roughly 150,000 clones, with about 80% found just once. The sample taken for sequencing was PBMCs. The receptors come from a middle-aged woman in good health and CMV-seronegative. Each CDR3 is given with its conserved first and last residue. A D gene is named only where the DNA matches it firmly. Clone size is stated in some rows and not others, as once, few, many or a class when expanded.

>TRBJ2-3|TRBV6-1|.|.
CASSGGGAGDTQYF
TGTGCCAGCTCTGGTGGGGGGGCGGGAGATACGCAGTATTTT
>TRBJ2-7|TRBV7-2|.|few
CASSFSGVAGFYEQYF
TGTGCCAGCAGCTTTTCAGGGGTAGCGGGCTTCTACGAGCAGTACTTC
>TRBJ2-5|TRBV11-3|.|.
CASSLAEETQYF
TGTGCCAGCAGCTTAGCGGAAGAGACCCAGTACTTC
>TRBJ1-3|TRBV15|.|.
CATSRDDQYSGNTIYF
TGTGCCACCAGCAGAGACGATCAGTACTCTGGAAACACCATATATTTT
>TRBJ1-5|TRBV19|TRBD1|.
CATADRFGNQPQHF
TGTGCCACCGCGGACAGGTTCGGTAATCAGCCCCAGCATTTT
>TRBJ2-3|TRBV7-9|TRBD2|.
CASSLVLAELVDTQYF
TGTGCCAGCAGCTTAGTACTAGCGGAGTTGGTAGATACGCAGTATTTT
>TRBJ2-3|TRBV5-1|TRBD2|.
CASSRWTGLAGGRTDTQYF
TGCGCCAGCAGCAGATGGACAGGACTAGCGGGGGGGCGGACAGATACGCAGTATTTT
>TRBJ1-2|TRBV6-5|TRBD1|once
CASSQEGQGNYGYTF
TGTGCCAGCAGTCAGGAAGGACAGGGGAACTATGGCTACACCTTC
>TRBJ1-5|TRBV30|.|few
CAWSAGGSNQPQHF
TGTGCCTGGAGTGCCGGGGGGAGCAATCAGCCCCAGCATTTT
>TRBJ2-5|TRBV11-2|TRBD2|.
CASSLDWGLAGGPRETQYF
TGTGCCAGCAGCTTAGATTGGGGGTTGGCGGGGGGGCCTCGGGAGACCCAGTACTTC
>TRBJ1-4|TRBV6-1|TRBD1|.
CASSTGGAGEKLFF
TGTGCCAGCAGTACAGGGGGCGCCGGAGAAAAACTGTTTTTT
>TRBJ2-3|TRBV11-2|TRBD2|few
CASSLVPDLAGGTDTQYF
TGTGCCAGCAGCTTAGTGCCGGATCTAGCGGGGGGCACAGATACGCAGTATTTT
>TRBJ1-5|TRBV2|TRBD1|once
CASSYTGGDQPQHF
TGTGCCAGCAGTTATACAGGGGGGGATCAGCCCCAGCATTTT
>TRBJ2-2|TRBV28|TRBD1|.
CASKDRASGSGELFF
TGTGCCAGCAAGGACAGGGCCTCCGGGAGCGGGGAGCTGTTTTTT
>TRBJ2-6|TRBV5-6|.|.
CASSNPLSGANVLTF
TGTGCCAGCAGCAATCCCCTCTCTGGGGCCAACGTCCTGACTTTC
>TRBJ2-1|TRBV18|TRBD1|.
CASSPPIRDRGNEQFF
TGTGCCAGCTCACCACCGATCCGGGACAGGGGCAATGAGCAGTTCTTC
>TRBJ2-5|TRBV27|TRBD1|once
CASRTGSRFQGETQYF
TGTGCCAGCCGGACAGGATCAAGGTTTCAAGGAGAGACCCAGTACTTC
>TRBJ2-4|TRBV7-3|TRBD1|.
CASSLSAWDSQYF
TGTGCCAGCAGCTTATCGGCTTGGGACAGTCAGTACTTC